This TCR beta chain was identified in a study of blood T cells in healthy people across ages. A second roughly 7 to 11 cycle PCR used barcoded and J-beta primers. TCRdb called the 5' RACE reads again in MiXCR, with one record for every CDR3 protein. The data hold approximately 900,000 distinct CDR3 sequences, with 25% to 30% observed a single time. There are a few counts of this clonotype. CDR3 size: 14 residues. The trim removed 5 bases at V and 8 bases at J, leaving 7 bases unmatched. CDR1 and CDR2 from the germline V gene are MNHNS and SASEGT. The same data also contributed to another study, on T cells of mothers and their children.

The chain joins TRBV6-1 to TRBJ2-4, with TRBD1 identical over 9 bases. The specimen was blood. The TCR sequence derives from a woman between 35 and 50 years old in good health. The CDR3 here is CASSRTGGEDIQYF. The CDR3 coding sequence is TGTGCCAGCAGTCGAACAGGGGGCGAGGACATTCAGTACTTC.